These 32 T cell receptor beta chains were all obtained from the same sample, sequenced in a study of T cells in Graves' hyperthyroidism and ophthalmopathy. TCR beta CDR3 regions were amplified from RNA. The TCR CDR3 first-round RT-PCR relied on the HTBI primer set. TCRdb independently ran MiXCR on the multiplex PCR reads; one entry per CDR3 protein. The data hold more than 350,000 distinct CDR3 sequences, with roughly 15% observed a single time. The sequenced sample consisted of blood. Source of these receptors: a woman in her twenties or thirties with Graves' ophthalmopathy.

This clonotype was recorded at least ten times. DNA for the CDR3: TGTGCCAGCAGTGAAGGGGCGGAGGGCGAGCAGTACTTC. It codes for CASSEGAEGEQYF. This chain links TRBV6-1 with TRBJ2-7; perhaps TRBD2 as D (6 bases). The V and J ends lost 1 base and 6 bases respectively, with 10 bases between them. Looked up from germline, CDR1 is MNHNS and CDR2 is SASEGT. The CDR3 loop spans 13 amino acids.

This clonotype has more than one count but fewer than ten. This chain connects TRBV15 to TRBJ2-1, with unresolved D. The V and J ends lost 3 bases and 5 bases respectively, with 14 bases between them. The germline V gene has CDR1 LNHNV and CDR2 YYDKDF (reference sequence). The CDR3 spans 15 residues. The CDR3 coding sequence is TGTGCCACCAGCAGGAAACTCCCTCCTGACAATGAGCAGTTCTTC. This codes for CATSRKLPPDNEQFF.

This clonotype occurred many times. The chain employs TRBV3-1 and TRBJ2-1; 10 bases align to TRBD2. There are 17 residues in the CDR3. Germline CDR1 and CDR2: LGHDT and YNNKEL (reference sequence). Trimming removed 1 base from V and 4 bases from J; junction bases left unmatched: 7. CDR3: CASSQGPRTSGYNEQFF. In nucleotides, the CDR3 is TGTGCCAGCAGCCAAGGTCCCCGGACTAGCGGATACAATGAGCAGTTCTTC.

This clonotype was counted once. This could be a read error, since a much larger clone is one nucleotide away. The CDR3 is CASSSLVNRDNAEAFF. The DNA for the CDR3 is TGTGCCAGCAGCTCTTTAGTAAACAGGGATAATGCTGAAGCTTTCTTT. This chain uses TRBV7-2 with TRBJ1-1; a weak D match, TRBD1 (6 bases). CDR3 length equals 16 residues. The germline gives CDR1 SGHTA, CDR2 FQGNSA. Trimming shortened V by 4 bases and J by 6 bases, and 21 bases separated the two germline ends.

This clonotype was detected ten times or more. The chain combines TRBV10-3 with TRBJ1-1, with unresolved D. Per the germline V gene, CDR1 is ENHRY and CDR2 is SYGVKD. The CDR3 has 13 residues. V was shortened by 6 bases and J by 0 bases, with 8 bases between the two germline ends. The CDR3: CAIRGPMNTEAFF. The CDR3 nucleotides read TGTGCCATCAGAGGCCCGATGAACACTGAAGCTTTCTTT.

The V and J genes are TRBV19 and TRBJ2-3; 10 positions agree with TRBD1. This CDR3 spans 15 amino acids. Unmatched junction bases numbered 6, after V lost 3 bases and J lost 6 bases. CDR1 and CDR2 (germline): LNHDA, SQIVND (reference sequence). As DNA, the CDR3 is TGTGCCAGTAGTATCGGGACAGGGGAATTCGATACGCAGTATTTT. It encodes CASSIGTGEFDTQYF.

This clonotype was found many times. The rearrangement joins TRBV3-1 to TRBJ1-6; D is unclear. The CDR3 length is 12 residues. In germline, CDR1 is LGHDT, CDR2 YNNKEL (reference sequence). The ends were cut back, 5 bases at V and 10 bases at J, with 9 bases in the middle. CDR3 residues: CASSDSWSPLHF. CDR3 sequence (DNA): TGTGCCAGCAGCGACTCCTGGTCACCCCTCCACTTT.

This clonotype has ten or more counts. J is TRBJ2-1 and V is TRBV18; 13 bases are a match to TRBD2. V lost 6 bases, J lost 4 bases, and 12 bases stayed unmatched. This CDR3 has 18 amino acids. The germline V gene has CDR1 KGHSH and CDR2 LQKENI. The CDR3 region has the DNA TGTGCCAGCTCGCAGACTAGCGGGGGGATGAGCTCTTACAATGAGCAGTTCTTC. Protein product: CASSQTSGGMSSYNEQFF.

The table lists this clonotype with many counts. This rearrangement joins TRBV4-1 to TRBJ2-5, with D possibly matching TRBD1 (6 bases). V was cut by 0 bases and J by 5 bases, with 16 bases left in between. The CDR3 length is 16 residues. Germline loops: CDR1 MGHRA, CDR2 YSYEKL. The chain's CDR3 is CASSQDRPGHRETQYF. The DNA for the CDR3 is TGCGCCAGCAGCCAAGATAGGCCGGGACACCGGGAGACCCAGTACTTC.

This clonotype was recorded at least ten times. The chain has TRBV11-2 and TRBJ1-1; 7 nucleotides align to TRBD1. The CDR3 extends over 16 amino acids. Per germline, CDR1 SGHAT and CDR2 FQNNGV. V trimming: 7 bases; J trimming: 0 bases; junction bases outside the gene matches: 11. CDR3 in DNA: TGTGCCAGCATCCTCCTACCCGGGACAGTGAACACTGAAGCTTTCTTT. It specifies CASILLPGTVNTEAFF.

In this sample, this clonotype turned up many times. CDR3 sequence reads: CASSPLTSGEETQYF. DNA of the CDR3: TGTGCCAGCAGCCCACTTACTAGCGGGGAAGAGACCCAGTACTTC. The chain couples TRBV11-2 to TRBJ2-5, with TRBD2 matching 10 bases. The germline gives CDR1 SGHAT, CDR2 FQNNGV. The CDR3 loop spans 15 amino acids. The trim removed 5 bases at V and 3 bases at J, leaving 6 bases unmatched.

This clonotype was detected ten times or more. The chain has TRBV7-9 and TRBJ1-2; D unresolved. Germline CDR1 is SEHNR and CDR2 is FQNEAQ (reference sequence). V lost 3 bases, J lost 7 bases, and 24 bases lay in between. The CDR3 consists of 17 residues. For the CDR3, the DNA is TGTGCCAGCAGCTTTATTGGGCACCGGTCCCGAGAGTCTGGCTACACCTTC. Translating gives CASSFIGHRSRESGYTF.

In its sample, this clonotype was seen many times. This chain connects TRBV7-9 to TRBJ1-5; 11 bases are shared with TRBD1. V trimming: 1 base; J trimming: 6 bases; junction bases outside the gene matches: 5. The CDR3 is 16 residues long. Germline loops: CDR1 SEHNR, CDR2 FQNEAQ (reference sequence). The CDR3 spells CASSLGGTGGSQPQHF. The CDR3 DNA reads TGTGCCAGCAGCTTAGGTGGGACAGGGGGAAGTCAGCCCCAGCATTTT.

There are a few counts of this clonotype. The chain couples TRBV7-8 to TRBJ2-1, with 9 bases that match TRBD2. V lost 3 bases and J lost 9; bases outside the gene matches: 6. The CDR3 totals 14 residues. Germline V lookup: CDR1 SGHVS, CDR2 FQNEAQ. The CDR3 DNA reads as TGTGCCAGCAGCTTTCCGGGCGGGGGGGTTGAGCAGTTCTTC. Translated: CASSFPGGGVEQFF.

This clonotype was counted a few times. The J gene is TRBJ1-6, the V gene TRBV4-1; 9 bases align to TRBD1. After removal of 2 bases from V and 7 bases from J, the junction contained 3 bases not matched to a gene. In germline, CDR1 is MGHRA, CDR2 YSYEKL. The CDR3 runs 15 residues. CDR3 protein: CASSQRQGVNSPLHF. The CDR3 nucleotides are TGCGCCAGCAGCCAACGACAGGGGGTGAATTCACCCCTCCACTTT.

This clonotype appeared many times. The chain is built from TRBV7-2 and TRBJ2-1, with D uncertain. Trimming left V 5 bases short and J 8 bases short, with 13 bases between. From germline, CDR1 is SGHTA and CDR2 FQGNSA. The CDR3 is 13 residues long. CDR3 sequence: CASSLTAVYEQFF. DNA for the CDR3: TGTGCCAGCAGCCTCACGGCCGTTTATGAGCAGTTCTTC.

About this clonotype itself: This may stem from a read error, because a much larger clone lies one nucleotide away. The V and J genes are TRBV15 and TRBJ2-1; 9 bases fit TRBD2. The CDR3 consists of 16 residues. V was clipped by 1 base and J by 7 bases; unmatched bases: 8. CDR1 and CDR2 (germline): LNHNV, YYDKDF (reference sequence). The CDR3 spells CATSRGGGAPGNEQFF. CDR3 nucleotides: TGTGCCACCAGCAGAGGCGGGGGGGCCCCCGGGAATGAGCAGTTCTTC. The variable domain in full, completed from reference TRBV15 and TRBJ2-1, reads DAMVIQNPRYQVTQFGKPVTLSCSQTLNHNVMYWYQQKSSQAPKLLFHYYDKDFNNEADTPDNFQSRRPNTSFCFLDIRSPGLGDTAMYLCATSRGGGAPGNEQFFGPGTRLTVL.

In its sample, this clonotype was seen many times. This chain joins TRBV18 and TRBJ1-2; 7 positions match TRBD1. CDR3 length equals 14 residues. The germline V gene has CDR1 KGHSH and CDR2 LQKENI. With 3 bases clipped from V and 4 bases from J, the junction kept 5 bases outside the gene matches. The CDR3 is CASSPRDSGYGYTF. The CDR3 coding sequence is TGTGCCAGCTCACCCCGGGACAGCGGCTATGGCTACACCTTC.

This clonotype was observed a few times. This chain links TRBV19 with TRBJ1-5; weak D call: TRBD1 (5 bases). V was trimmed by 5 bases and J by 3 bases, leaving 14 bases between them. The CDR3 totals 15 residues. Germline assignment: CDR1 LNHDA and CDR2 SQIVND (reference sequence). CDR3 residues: CASSRGEFYNQPQHF. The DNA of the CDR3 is TGTGCCAGTAGTCGGGGGGAGTTTTACAATCAGCCCCAGCATTTT. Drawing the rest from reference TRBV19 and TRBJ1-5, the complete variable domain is DGGITQSPKYLFRKEGQNVTLSCEQNLNHDAMYWYRQDPGQGLRLIYYSQIVNDFQKGDIAEGYSVSREKKESFPLTVTSAQKNPTAFYLCASSRGEFYNQPQHFGDGTRLSIL.

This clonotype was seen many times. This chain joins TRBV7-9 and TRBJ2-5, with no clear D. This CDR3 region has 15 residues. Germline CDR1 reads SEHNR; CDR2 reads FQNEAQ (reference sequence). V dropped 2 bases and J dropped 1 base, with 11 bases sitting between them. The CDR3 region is CASSLIPVFQETQYF. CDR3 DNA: TGTGCCAGCAGCTTAATTCCGGTGTTCCAAGAGACCCAGTACTTC.

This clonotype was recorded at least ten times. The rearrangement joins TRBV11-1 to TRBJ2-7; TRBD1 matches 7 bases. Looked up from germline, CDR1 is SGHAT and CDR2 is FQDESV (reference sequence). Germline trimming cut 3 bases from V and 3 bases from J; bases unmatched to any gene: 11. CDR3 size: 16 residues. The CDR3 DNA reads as TGTGCCAGCAGCTTTAATCATTGGGACAGAAACTACGAGCAGTACTTC. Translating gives CASSFNHWDRNYEQYF. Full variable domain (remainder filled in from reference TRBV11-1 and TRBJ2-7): EAEVAQSPRYKITEKSQAVAFWCDPISGHATLYWYRQILGQGPELLVQFQDESVVDDSQLPKDRFSAERLKGVDSTLKIQPAELGDSAMYLCASSFNHWDRNYEQYFGPGTRLTVT.

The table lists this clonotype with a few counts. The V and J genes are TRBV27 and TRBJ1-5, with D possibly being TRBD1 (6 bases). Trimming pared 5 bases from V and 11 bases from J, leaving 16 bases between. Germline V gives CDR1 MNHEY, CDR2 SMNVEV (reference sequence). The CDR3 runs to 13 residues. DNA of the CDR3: TGTGCCAGCAGTGGGTTGACAGGCACGGCCCAGCATTTT. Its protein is CASSGLTGTAQHF.

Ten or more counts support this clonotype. The CDR3 sequence is CAWSGGHTYEQYF. The DNA of the CDR3 is TGTGCCTGGAGTGGTGGGCATACCTACGAGCAGTACTTC. This sequence joins TRBV30 and TRBJ2-7; no reliable D call. Germline V gene data show CDR1 as GTSNPN and CDR2 as SVGIG (reference sequence). V was clipped by 1 base and J by 2 bases, with 9 bases between them. This CDR3 is 13 amino acids long.

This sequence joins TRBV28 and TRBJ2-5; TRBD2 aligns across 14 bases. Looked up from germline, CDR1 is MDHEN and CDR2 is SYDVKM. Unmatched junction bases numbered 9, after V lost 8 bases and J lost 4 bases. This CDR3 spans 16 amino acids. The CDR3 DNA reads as TGTGCCAGCGACCCGGGACTAGCGGGAGAGAGAGAGACCCAGTACTTC. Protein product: CASDPGLAGERETQYF.

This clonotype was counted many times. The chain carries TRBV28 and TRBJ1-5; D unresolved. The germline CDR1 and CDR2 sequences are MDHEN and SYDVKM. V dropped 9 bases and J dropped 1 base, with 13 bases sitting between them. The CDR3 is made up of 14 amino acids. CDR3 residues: CASKTPRSNQPQHF. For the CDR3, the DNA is TGTGCCAGTAAGACCCCTAGGAGCAATCAGCCCCAGCATTTT.

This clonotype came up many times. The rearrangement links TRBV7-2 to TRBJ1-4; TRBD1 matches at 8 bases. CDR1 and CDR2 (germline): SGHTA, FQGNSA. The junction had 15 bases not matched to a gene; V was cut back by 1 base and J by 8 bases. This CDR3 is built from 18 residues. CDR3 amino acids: CASSLELILGTGGEKLFF. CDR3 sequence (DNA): TGTGCCAGCAGCTTAGAATTAATCTTAGGGACAGGAGGCGAAAAACTGTTTTTT.

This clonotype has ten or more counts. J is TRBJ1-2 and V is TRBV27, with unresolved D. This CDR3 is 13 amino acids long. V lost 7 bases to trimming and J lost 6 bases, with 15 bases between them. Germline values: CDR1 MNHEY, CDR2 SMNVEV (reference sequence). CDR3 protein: CASKGHPPDGYTF. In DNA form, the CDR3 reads TGTGCCAGCAAGGGTCACCCCCCGGATGGCTACACCTTC.

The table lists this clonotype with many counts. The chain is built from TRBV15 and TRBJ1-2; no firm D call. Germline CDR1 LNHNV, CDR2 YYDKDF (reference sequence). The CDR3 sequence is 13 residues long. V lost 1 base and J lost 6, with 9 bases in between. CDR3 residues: CATSRAREDGYTF. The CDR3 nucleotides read TGTGCCACCAGCAGAGCCAGAGAGGATGGCTACACCTTC.

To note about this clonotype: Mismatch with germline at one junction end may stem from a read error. CDR3: CSAIVDTTNYGHTF. The CDR3 DNA follows: TGCAGTGCCATCGTGGACACTACTAACTATGGCCACACCTTC. The rearrangement joins TRBV20-1 to TRBJ1-2; D is perhaps TRBD1 (5 bases). This CDR3 region has 14 residues. The germline V gene has CDR1 DFQATT and CDR2 SNEGSKA (reference sequence).

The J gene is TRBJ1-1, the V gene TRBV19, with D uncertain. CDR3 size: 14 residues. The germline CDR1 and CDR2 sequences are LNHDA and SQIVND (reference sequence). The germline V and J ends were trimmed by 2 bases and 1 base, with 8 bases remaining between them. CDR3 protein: CASSINIQNTEAFF. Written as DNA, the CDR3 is TGTGCCAGTAGTATAAACATACAGAACACTGAAGCTTTCTTT.

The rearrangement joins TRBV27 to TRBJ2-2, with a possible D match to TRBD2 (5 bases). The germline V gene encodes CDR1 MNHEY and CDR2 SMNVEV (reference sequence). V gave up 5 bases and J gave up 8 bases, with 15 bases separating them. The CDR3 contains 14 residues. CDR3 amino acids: CASSLPAGDGELFF. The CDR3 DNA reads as TGTGCCAGCAGTCTCCCCGCCGGGGATGGGGAGCTGTTTTTT.

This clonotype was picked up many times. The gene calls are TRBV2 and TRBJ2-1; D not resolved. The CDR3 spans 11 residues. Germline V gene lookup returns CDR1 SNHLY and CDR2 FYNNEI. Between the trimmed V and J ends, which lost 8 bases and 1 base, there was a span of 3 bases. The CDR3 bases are TGTGCCAGCGGGTCCTACAATGAGCAGTTCTTC. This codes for CASGSYNEQFF. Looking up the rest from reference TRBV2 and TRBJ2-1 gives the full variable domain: EPEVTQTPSHQVTQMGQEVILRCVPISNHLYFYWYRQILGQKVEFLVSFYNNEISEKSEIFDDQFSVERPDGSNFTLKIRSTKLEDSAMYFCASGSYNEQFFGPGTRLTVL.